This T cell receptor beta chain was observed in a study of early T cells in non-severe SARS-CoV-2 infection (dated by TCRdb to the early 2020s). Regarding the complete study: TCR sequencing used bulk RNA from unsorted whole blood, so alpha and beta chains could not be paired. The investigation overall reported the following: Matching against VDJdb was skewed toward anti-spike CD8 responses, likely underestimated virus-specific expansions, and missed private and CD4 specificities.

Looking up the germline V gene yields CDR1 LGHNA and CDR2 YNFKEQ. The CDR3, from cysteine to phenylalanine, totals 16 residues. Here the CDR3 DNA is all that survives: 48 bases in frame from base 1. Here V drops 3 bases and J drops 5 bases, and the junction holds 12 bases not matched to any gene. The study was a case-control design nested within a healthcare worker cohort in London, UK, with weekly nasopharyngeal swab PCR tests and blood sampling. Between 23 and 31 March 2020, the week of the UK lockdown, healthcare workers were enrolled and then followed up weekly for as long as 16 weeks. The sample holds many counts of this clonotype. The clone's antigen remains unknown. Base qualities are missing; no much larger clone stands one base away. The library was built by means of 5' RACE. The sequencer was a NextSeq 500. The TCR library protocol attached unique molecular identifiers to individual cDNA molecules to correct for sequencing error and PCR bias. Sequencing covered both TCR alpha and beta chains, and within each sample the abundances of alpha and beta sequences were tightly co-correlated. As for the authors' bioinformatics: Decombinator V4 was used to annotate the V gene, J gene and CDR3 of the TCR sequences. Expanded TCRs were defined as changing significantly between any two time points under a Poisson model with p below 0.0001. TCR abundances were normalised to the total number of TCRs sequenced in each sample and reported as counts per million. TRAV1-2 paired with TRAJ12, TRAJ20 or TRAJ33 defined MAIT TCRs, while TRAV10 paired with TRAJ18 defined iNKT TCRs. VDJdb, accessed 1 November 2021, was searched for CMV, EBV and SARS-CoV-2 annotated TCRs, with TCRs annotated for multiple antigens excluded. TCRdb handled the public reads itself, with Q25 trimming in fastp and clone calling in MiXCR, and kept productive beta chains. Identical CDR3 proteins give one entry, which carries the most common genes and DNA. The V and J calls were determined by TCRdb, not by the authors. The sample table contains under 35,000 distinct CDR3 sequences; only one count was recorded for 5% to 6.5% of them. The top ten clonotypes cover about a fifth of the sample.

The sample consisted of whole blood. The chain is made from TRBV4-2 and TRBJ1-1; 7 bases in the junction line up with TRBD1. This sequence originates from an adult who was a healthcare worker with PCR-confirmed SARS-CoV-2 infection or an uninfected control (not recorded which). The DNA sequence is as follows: TGTGCCAGCAGCCAGAGCGACAGGGTGGGGAGGACTGAAGCTTTCTTT. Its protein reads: CASSQSDRVGRTEAFF.